The 3 T cell receptor beta chains given below trace back to one sample, sequenced in a study of T-cell reconstitution after alpha-beta-depleted transplantation in children. The TCRbeta library incorporated unique molecular identifiers. TCRdb re-analysed the PCR reads in MiXCR, keeping a single row per CDR3 protein. The sample contains 150,000 to 200,000 distinct CDR3 sequences, approximately 14% of which appear only once. The starting material was PBMCs from the stem cell graft donor, obtained from the stem cell graft. The receptors originated from a human donor who donated a stem cell graft to a child with acute lymphoblastic leukemia.

This clonotype came up a few times. V is TRBV5-1 and J is TRBJ2-5; perhaps TRBD1 as D (6 bases). V lost 5 bases and J 5 bases, leaving 19 bases between the germline ends. CDR3 length equals 15 residues. Germline V gene lookup returns CDR1 SGHRS and CDR2 YFSETQ. The CDR3 here is CASSLMGQSSETQYF. The CDR3, as DNA: TGCGCCAGCAGTTTGATGGGACAATCTTCGGAGACCCAGTACTTC.

This clonotype was found many times. V is TRBV30 and J is TRBJ1-2, with D possibly TRBD1 on 5 matching bases. Germline lookup yields CDR1 GTSNPN and CDR2 SVGIG (reference sequence). The length of the CDR3 is 17 residues. Deletions cut 3 bases from V and 5 bases from J, with 25 bases between. The CDR3 sequence is CAWRDFGGARGIYGYTF. Here the CDR3 DNA reads TGTGCCTGGAGGGACTTCGGAGGGGCCCGCGGGATTTATGGCTACACCTTC.

The chain carries TRBV11-2 and TRBJ2-7; 10 nucleotides agree with TRBD1. The CDR3 is 14 residues long. Trimming cost V 5 bases and J 6 bases; bases outside gene matches: 7. From germline, CDR1 is SGHAT and CDR2 FQNNGV. As DNA, the CDR3 is TGTGCCAGCAGCACATCGACAGGGGGCGGCGAGCAGTACTTC. This encodes CASSTSTGGGEQYF.